Listed below are T cell receptor beta chains from one sample, sequenced in a study of T cell responses to AZD1222 COVID-19 vaccine. Clones were sequenced by immunoSEQ multiplex PCR, and TCRdb holds only the in-frame ones, with some missing. The sample shows over 35,000 clones, roughly 75% of them seen only once. Source: peripheral blood, taken 28 days after the second dose of the MenACWY control vaccine. All receptors derive from an adult who received the MenACWY meningococcal vaccine as a control. Each CDR3 is given with its conserved first and last residue. A D gene is named only where the DNA matches it firmly. The size field is filled for only some rows; it gives once, few, many or a size class.

j_gene: TRBJ2-1; abundance: .; v_gene: TRBV7-9; d_gene: TRBD1; CDR3aa: CASTWDRGHNEQFF; CDR3nt: TGTGCCAGCACCTGGGACAGGGGGCACAATGAGCAGTTCTTC
j_gene: TRBJ2-5; abundance: .; v_gene: TRBV7-2; d_gene: TRBD2; CDR3aa: CASSLDRLAGVDGETQYF; CDR3nt: TGTGCCAGCAGCTTAGATCGACTAGCGGGAGTTGATGGGGAGACCCAGTACTTC
j_gene: TRBJ2-6; abundance: .; v_gene: TRBV2; d_gene: .; CDR3aa: CASNPDSGAGANVLTF; CDR3nt: TGTGCCAGCAACCCAGACTCAGGGGCTGGGGCCAACGTCCTGACTTTC
j_gene: TRBJ2-1; abundance: .; v_gene: TRBV19; d_gene: .; CDR3aa: CASRGWLGGNEQFF; CDR3nt: TGTGCCTCCCGAGGGTGGTTAGGGGGCAATGAGCAGTTCTTC
j_gene: TRBJ2-1; abundance: .; v_gene: TRBV7-8; d_gene: TRBD2; CDR3aa: CASSLVGGVYNEQFF; CDR3nt: TGTGCCAGCAGCTTAGTGGGGGGGGTGTACAATGAGCAGTTCTTC
j_gene: TRBJ1-2; abundance: .; v_gene: TRBV9; d_gene: TRBD1; CDR3aa: CASSGQGSHYGYTF; CDR3nt: TGTGCCAGCAGCGGACAGGGCTCACACTATGGCTACACCTTC
j_gene: TRBJ1-2; abundance: .; v_gene: TRBV6-1; d_gene: TRBD1; CDR3aa: CASSEDRGRDGYTF; CDR3nt: TGTGCCAGCAGTGAAGACAGGGGAAGGGATGGCTACACCTTC
j_gene: TRBJ1-1; abundance: .; v_gene: TRBV20-1; d_gene: .; CDR3aa: CSASSTRNTEAFF; CDR3nt: TGCAGTGCTAGTAGTACCAGGAACACTGAAGCTTTCTTT
j_gene: TRBJ2-7; abundance: .; v_gene: TRBV14; d_gene: .; CDR3aa: CASSQDRQASTTYEQYF; CDR3nt: TGTGCCAGCAGCCAAGATCGGCAAGCGAGTACAACCTACGAGCAGTACTTC
j_gene: TRBJ2-7; abundance: .; v_gene: TRBV5-6; d_gene: .; CDR3aa: CASSPGPIYEQYF; CDR3nt: TGTGCCAGCAGTCCGGGACCGATCTACGAGCAGTACTTC
j_gene: TRBJ2-5; abundance: .; v_gene: TRBV5-4; d_gene: .; CDR3aa: CASSLKAGAGETQYF; CDR3nt: TGTGCCAGCAGCTTGAAGGCAGGGGCTGGGGAGACCCAGTACTTC
j_gene: TRBJ1-6; abundance: .; v_gene: TRBV2; d_gene: .; CDR3aa: CASSGPGGGNSPLHF; CDR3nt: TGTGCCAGCAGCGGCCCCGGGGGGGGCAATTCACCCCTCCACTTT
j_gene: TRBJ1-4; abundance: many; v_gene: TRBV6-1; d_gene: TRBD1; CDR3aa: CASSEGTGFEKLFF; CDR3nt: TGTGCCAGCAGTGAAGGGACAGGTTTTGAAAAACTGTTTTTT